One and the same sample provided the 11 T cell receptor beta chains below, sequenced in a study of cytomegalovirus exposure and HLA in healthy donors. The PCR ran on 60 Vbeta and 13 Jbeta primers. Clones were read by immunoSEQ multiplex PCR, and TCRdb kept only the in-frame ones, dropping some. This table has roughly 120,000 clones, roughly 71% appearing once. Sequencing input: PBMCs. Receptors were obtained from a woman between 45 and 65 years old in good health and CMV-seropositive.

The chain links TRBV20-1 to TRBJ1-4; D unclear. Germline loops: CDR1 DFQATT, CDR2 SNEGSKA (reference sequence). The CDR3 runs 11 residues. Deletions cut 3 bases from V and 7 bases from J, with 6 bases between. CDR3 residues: CSARGGEKLFF. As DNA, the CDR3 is TGCAGTGCTAGGGGAGGTGAAAAACTGTTTTTT.

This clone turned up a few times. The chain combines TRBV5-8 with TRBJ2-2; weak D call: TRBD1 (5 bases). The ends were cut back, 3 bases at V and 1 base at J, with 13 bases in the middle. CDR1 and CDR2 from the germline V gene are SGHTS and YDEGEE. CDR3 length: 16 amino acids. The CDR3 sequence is CASSSLGELNTGELFF. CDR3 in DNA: TGTGCCAGCAGCTCTCTAGGGGAACTGAACACCGGGGAGCTGTTTTTT.

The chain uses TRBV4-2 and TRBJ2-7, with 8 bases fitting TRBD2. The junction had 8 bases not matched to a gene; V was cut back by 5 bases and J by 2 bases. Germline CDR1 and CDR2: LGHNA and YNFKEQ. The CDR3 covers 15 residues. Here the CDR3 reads CASSGAGGNTYEQYF. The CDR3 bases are TGTGCCAGCAGCGGGGCGGGGGGCAACACCTACGAGCAGTACTTC.

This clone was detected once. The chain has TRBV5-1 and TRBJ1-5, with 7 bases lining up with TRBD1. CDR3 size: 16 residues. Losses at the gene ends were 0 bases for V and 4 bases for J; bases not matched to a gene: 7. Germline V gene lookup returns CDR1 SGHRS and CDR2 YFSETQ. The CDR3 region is CASSLVRQGGNQPQHF. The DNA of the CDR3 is TGCGCCAGCAGCTTGGTGAGGCAGGGGGGAAATCAGCCCCAGCATTTT. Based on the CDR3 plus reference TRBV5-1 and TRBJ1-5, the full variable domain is KAGVTQTPRYLIKTRGQQVTLSCSPISGHRSVSWYQQTPGQGLQFLFEYFSETQRNKGNFPGRFSGRQFSNSRSEMNVSTLELGDSALYLCASSLVRQGGNQPQHFGDGTRLSIL.

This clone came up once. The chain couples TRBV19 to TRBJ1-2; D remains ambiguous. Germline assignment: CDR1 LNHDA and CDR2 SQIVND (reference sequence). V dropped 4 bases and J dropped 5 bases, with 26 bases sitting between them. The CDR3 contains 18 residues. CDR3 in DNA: TGTGCCAGTAGTAGTATTCCCGGCGTCGAGGTCCACGGGTATGGCTACACCTTC. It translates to CASSSIPGVEVHGYGYTF.

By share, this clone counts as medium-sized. CDR3 DNA: TGTGCCAGCAGTCCAGACTCTGGGGCCAACGTCCTGACTTTC. Protein: CASSPDSGANVLTF. The chain is built from TRBV6-4 and TRBJ2-6; D call uncertain. V was cut by 5 bases and J by 0 bases, with 5 bases left in between. CDR3 length: 14 amino acids. Per germline, CDR1 MRHNA and CDR2 SNTAGT.

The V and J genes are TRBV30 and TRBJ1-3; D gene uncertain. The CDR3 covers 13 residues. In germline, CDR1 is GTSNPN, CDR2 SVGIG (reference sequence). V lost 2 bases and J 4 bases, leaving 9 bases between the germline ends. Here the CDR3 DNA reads TGTGCCTGGAGTAACATACAGGGAAACACCATATATTTT. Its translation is CAWSNIQGNTIYF.

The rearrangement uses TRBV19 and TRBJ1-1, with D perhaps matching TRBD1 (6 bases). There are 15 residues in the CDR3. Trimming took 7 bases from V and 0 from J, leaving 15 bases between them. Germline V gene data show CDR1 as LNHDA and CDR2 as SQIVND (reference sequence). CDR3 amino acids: CASIDSGQMNTEAFF. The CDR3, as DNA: TGTGCCAGTATCGATAGTGGACAGATGAACACTGAAGCTTTCTTT.

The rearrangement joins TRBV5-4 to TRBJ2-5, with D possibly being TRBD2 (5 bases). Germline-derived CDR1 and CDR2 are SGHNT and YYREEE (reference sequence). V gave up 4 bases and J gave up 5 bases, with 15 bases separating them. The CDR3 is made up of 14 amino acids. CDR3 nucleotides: TGTGCCAGCAGCCTTTGGGGAGTGTCGGAGACCCAGTACTTC. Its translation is CASSLWGVSETQYF. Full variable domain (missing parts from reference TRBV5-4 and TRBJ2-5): ETGVTQSPTHLIKTRGQQVTLRCSSQSGHNTVSWYQQALGQGPQFIFQYYREEENGRGNFPPRFSGLQFPNYSSELNVNALELDDSALYLCASSLWGVSETQYFGPGTRLLVL.

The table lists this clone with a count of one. Here the CDR3 DNA reads TGTGCCAGCAGCTTCAGCGGGGGGTTGAGCTCCTACGAGCAGTACTTC. Translated, it gives CASSFSGGLSSYEQYF. V is TRBV5-4 and J is TRBJ2-7; 9 nucleotides line up with TRBD2. Germline V gene data show CDR1 as SGHNT and CDR2 as YYREEE (reference sequence). The ends lost 2 bases at V and 0 bases at J; junction bases unmatched: 6. CDR3 length equals 16 residues. The full variable domain, its missing parts supplied by reference TRBV5-4 and TRBJ2-7, is ETGVTQSPTHLIKTRGQQVTLRCSSQSGHNTVSWYQQALGQGPQFIFQYYREEENGRGNFPPRFSGLQFPNYSSELNVNALELDDSALYLCASSFSGGLSSYEQYFGPGTRLTVT.

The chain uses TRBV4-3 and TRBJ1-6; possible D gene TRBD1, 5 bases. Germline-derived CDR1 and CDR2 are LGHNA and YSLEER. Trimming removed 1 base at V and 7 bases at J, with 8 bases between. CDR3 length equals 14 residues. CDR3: CASSQGYRNSPLHF. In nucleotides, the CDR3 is TGCGCCAGCAGCCAAGGATACAGGAATTCACCCCTCCACTTT.